This T cell receptor beta chain was documented in a study of regulatory T cells in long-lasting Graves disease. Across the study: Antithyroid drugs had been taken by newly diagnosed Graves' patients for under 3 months.

Both iRepertoire HTBI primers and Arm-PCR of CDR3 regions were used to build the TCR beta libraries. TCRdb reprocessed the multiplex PCR reads via MiXCR and lists one record per CDR3 protein. The table lists about 520,000 distinct CDR3 sequences, 9.5% to 15% of them singletons. Time point meaning: newly diagnosed GD, antithyroid drugs for less than 3 months. Extracted PBMC RNA gave rise to the TCR library. Looked up from germline, CDR1 is SNHLY and CDR2 is FYNNEI. This CDR3 is built from 15 residues. Trimming removed 8 bases from V and 2 bases from J, with 19 bases in between. This clonotype was seen at least ten times. The sample was also linked to a second study, of T cells in Graves' hyperthyroidism and ophthalmopathy. As reported in that work: Progression to ophthalmopathy was predicted a median of roughly 6.8 months early.

V gene TRBV2 combines with J gene TRBJ2-7, with a weak D call TRBD2 (7 bases). The sample here was peripheral blood mononuclear cells (PBMCs), taken at new diagnosis, from a patient treated with antithyroid drugs. This receptor was taken from a woman aged 25-40 years with Graves disease. The CDR3: CASQRDPPGAYEQYF. DNA for the CDR3: TGTGCCAGCCAGCGGGACCCCCCAGGGGCCTACGAGCAGTACTTC.